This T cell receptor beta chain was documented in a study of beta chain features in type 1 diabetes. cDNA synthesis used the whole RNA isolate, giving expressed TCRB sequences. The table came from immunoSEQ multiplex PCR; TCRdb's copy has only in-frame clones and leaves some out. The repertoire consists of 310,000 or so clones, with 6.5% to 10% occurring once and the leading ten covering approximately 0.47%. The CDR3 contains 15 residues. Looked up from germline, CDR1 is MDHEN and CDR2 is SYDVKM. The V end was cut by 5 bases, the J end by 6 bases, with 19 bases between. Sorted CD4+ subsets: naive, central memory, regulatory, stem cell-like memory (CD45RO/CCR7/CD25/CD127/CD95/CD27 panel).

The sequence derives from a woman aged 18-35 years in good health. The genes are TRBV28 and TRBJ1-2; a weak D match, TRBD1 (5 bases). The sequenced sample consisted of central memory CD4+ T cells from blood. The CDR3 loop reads CASSVGGERGNGYTF. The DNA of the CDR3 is TGTGCCAGCAGTGTGGGGGGTGAAAGGGGAAATGGCTACACCTTC.